These T cell receptor beta chains were read from a single sample in a study of response to subunit inactivated influenza vaccine. TCRdb processed the RT-PCR reads anew with MiXCR; each CDR3 protein has one entry. Here the sample spans 800,000 or so distinct CDR3 sequences, approximately 21% being singletons. Sequenced material: PBMCs from blood, taken roughly 5 days after vaccination. The source of these receptors is a man aged 50 to 60 who received an inactivated influenza vaccine. Each CDR3 is given with its conserved first and last residue.

v_call	j_call	cdr3_aa
TRBV10-3	TRBJ1-1	CAIRAYTEAFF
TRBV25-1	TRBJ2-3	CASSDVLSDTQYF
TRBV5-1	TRBJ2-6	CASSEAVSGANVLTF
TRBV28	TRBJ1-2	CASSLSTQGYGYTF
TRBV18	TRBJ2-7	CASSLGGASSSYEQYF
TRBV7-9	TRBJ2-6	CASGSWLAGPGANVLTF
TRBV15	TRBJ2-2	CATSRVPGELFF
TRBV18	TRBJ2-6	CASSRGANVLTF
TRBV12-3/TRBV12-4	TRBJ2-3	CASSSGSSTDTQYF
TRBV20-1	TRBJ2-5	CSAIKTGLLQETQYF
TRBV10-2	TRBJ2-1	CASSEGQGRNNEQFF
TRBV29-1	TRBJ2-1	CSVERSRGNEQFF
TRBV12-3/TRBV12-4	TRBJ2-3	CASRPSGVSTDTQYF
TRBV5-1	TRBJ1-2	CASSQGQLRSYGYTF
TRBV10-3	TRBJ2-1	CAITTSLSSYNEQFF
TRBV6-2/TRBV6-3	TRBJ2-2	CASSYVSLAGGPLSNTGELFF
TRBV20-1	TRBJ2-7	CSARDLPSPQYF
TRBV11-2	TRBJ1-1	CASSTDLNTEAFF
TRBV27	TRBJ2-1	CASSLWTGTEQNDNEQFF
TRBV21-1	TRBJ2-7	CARFSTGTSIGEQYF
TRBV3-1	TRBJ1-1	CASSPSRVAEAFF